The next 21 T cell receptor beta chains were all read from a single sample in a study of Tregs in tolerant kidney transplant recipients (dated by TCRdb to between 2017 and 2020). Library prep was done by the immunoSEQ multiplex PCR assay. TCRdb obtained this table from immuneACCESS and retained in-frame rearrangements with V and J assigned. These tables miss some clones; where compared with another copy, unresolved V genes account for less than half of the shortfall, and the remainder is unexplained. Present in this sample are about 81,000 clones, 90% to 95% of which were seen just once. The ten biggest clones cover 1.5% to 2% of the sample. Transplants used related donors with nonmyeloablative bone marrow transplantation; mixed chimerism was transient in the human trials. This specimen consisted of CD4+ T cells from blood (PBMCs), obtained 24 months after the transplant. These receptor sequences come from a human patient who received a combined kidney and bone marrow transplant. Following a transplant, some T lymphocytes may have been derived from the graft donor.

This rearrangement joins TRBV7-9 to TRBJ2-7, with 13 bases matching TRBD2. The junction had 3 bases not matched to a gene; V was cut back by 5 bases and J by 2 bases. Germline CDR1 and CDR2: SEHNR and FQNEAQ (reference sequence). The CDR3 runs to 15 residues. In DNA, the CDR3 is TGTGCCAGCAGCCCACTAGCGGGAGGGACCTACGAGCAGTACTTC. Its translation: CASSPLAGGTYEQYF.

This rearrangement joins TRBV7-3 to TRBJ2-1; 11 nucleotides align to TRBD2. CDR1 and CDR2 from the germline V gene are SGHTA and FQGTGA. V trimming: 1 base; J trimming: 3 bases; junction bases outside the gene matches: 2. The CDR3 totals 16 residues. The CDR3 spells CASSLISGGDYNEQFF. The CDR3 DNA sequence: TGTGCCAGCAGCTTAATTAGCGGGGGGGACTACAATGAGCAGTTCTTC.

This chain connects TRBV5-1 to TRBJ1-5, with TRBD1 identical over 8 bases. From germline, CDR1 is SGHRS and CDR2 YFSETQ. With V trimmed by 3 bases and J by 4 bases, 3 bases remained unmatched. The CDR3 covers 14 residues. The CDR3 spells CASSSQGGNQPQHF. CDR3 nucleotide sequence: TGCGCCAGCAGCTCACAGGGGGGGAATCAGCCCCAGCATTTT.

The chain joins TRBV4-2 to TRBJ2-5, with D tentatively TRBD2 (6 bases). CDR1 is LGHNA, CDR2 YNFKEQ, per germline. Trimming pared 3 bases from V and 5 bases from J, leaving 22 bases between. This CDR3 spans 17 amino acids. The DNA of the CDR3 is TGTGCCAGCAGCCACTCGGGACTTCGAAAGGCGGACGAGACCCAGTACTTC. Its translation: CASSHSGLRKADETQYF.

The V gene is TRBV5-4, the J gene TRBJ2-3; possible D gene TRBD2, 6 bases. V lost 4 bases and J 0 bases, leaving 15 bases between the germline ends. This CDR3 is built from 16 residues. In germline, CDR1 is SGHNT, CDR2 YYREEE (reference sequence). CDR3 nucleotides: TGTGCCAGCAGCCAAAACCGGGACTCAAGCACAGATACGCAGTATTTT. Its protein is CASSQNRDSSTDTQYF. The variable domain in full, with the rest retrieved from reference TRBV5-4 and TRBJ2-3, is ETGVTQSPTHLIKTRGQQVTLRCSSQSGHNTVSWYQQALGQGPQFIFQYYREEENGRGNFPPRFSGLQFPNYSSELNVNALELDDSALYLCASSQNRDSSTDTQYFGPGTRLTVL.

The chain uses TRBV19 and TRBJ1-2, with D hard to call. V shed 4 bases and J shed 0 bases, with 9 bases lying between them. There are 14 residues in the CDR3. Germline V gives CDR1 LNHDA, CDR2 SQIVND (reference sequence). The CDR3 is CASSRALTNYGYTF. The CDR3 nucleotides read TGTGCCAGTAGTAGGGCACTCACTAACTATGGCTACACCTTC.

The V gene is TRBV6-5, the J gene TRBJ2-5, with D perhaps matching TRBD1 (5 bases). Trimming removed 0 bases at V and 4 bases at J, with 15 bases between. The CDR3 extends over 16 amino acids. Germline lookup yields CDR1 MNHEY and CDR2 SVGAGI. The CDR3 coding sequence is TGTGCCAGCAGTTACTCCACAGGAGCCCCGTTAGAGACCCAGTACTTC. The encoded protein is CASSYSTGAPLETQYF.

The chain couples TRBV5-1 to TRBJ2-5; unclear D gene. This CDR3 has 14 residues. Germline-derived CDR1 and CDR2 are SGHRS and YFSETQ. Trimming left V 2 bases short and J 2 bases short, with 10 bases between. Here the CDR3 reads CASSFTQIQETQYF. The CDR3 nucleotides read TGCGCCAGCAGCTTCACCCAGATACAAGAGACCCAGTACTTC.

This rearrangement joins TRBV18 to TRBJ2-1; the match to TRBD2 covers 8 bases. With V trimmed by 2 bases and J by 7 bases, 7 bases remained unmatched. Germline CDR1 reads KGHSH; CDR2 reads LQKENI. The CDR3 has 15 residues. The CDR3 DNA reads TGTGCCAGCTCACCAGTAGCGGGGACGTTGAATGAGCAGTTCTTC. Residues: CASSPVAGTLNEQFF.

The J gene is TRBJ2-1, the V gene TRBV7-2; TRBD1 matches at 7 bases. Germline values: CDR1 SGHTA, CDR2 FQGNSA. With V trimmed by 3 bases and J by 2 bases, 7 bases remained unmatched. The CDR3 has 16 amino acids. The CDR3 protein is CASSFEGALPYNEQFF. For the CDR3, the DNA is TGTGCCAGCAGCTTTGAGGGGGCCCTTCCCTACAATGAGCAGTTCTTC.

V gene TRBV4-2 combines with J gene TRBJ2-4, with 12 bases matching TRBD2. This CDR3 has 20 residues. J lost 3 bases, V lost 0 bases, and 12 bases had no gene match. CDR1 and CDR2 from the germline V gene are LGHNA and YNFKEQ. Here the CDR3 DNA reads TGTGCCAGCAGCCAAGAGGGGCTAGCGGGAGGGGGCGGTGGCAAAAACATTCAGTACTTC. It translates to CASSQEGLAGGGGGKNIQYF.

The chain carries TRBV9 and TRBJ2-5, with 8 bases lining up with TRBD1. The CDR3 extends over 15 amino acids. Germline assignment: CDR1 SGDLS and CDR2 YYNGEE. Germline trimming cut 4 bases from V and 0 bases from J; bases unmatched to any gene: 5. DNA of the CDR3: TGTGCCAGCAGCAAACGACAGGGGTACCAAGAGACCCAGTACTTC. Translation: CASSKRQGYQETQYF.

CDR3 amino acids: CASGRNRGPNEKLFF. CDR3 nucleotides: TGCGCCAGCGGTCGTAACAGGGGACCTAATGAAAAACTGTTTTTT. The gene calls are TRBV5-1 and TRBJ1-4, with 7 positions matching TRBD1. There are 15 residues in the CDR3. The V segment lost 7 bases and the J segment 3 bases; nucleotides outside the gene matches: 9. Germline CDR1 is SGHRS and CDR2 is YFSETQ.

This clone was observed a handful of times. This rearrangement joins TRBV10-3 to TRBJ2-7, with 11 bases matching TRBD1. The germline gives CDR1 ENHRY, CDR2 SYGVKD. The CDR3 sequence is 18 residues long. The J segment lost 0 bases and the V segment lost 9 bases, leaving 16 bases of the junction unmatched. CDR3 DNA sequence: TGTGCCATTAGTAGTCCCCGGGGGGACAGGGGGAACTCCTACGAGCAGTACTTC. It specifies CAISSPRGDRGNSYEQYF.

This chain joins TRBV20-1 and TRBJ2-7, with TRBD1 as a possible D gene (5 bases). V was trimmed by 4 bases and J by 5 bases, leaving 9 bases between them. CDR3 length: 11 amino acids. Germline V gene sequence: CDR1 DFQATT, CDR2 SNEGSKA (reference sequence). DNA for the CDR3: TGCAGTGCTAAGGGGTTCGACGAGCAGTACTTC. Its translation: CSAKGFDEQYF.

This rearrangement joins TRBV19 to TRBJ2-7, with 7 bases identical to TRBD2. The CDR3 runs 14 residues. Germline CDR1 reads LNHDA; CDR2 reads SQIVND (reference sequence). Germline trimming cut 3 bases from V and 1 base from J; bases unmatched to any gene: 3. CDR3 residues: CASSIAGDSYEQYF. The DNA of the CDR3 is TGTGCCAGTAGTATTGCGGGAGATTCCTACGAGCAGTACTTC.

The chain uses TRBV7-2 and TRBJ2-1; D may be TRBD2 (6 bases). V was clipped by 5 bases and J by 10 bases, with 15 bases between them. This CDR3 comprises 13 residues. CDR1 is SGHTA and CDR2 is FQGNSA in the germline V gene. CDR3 coding DNA: TGTGCCAGCAGCCCCGCGGGGTATAGAGAGCAGTTCTTC. It encodes CASSPAGYREQFF. Supplemented by reference TRBV7-2 and TRBJ2-1, the full variable domain reads GAGVSQSPSNKVTEKGKDVELRCDPISGHTALYWYRQSLGQGLEFLIYFQGNSAPDKSGLPSDRFSAERTGGSVSTLTIQRTQQEDSAVYLCASSPAGYREQFFGPGTRLTVL.

The rearrangement links TRBV4-2 to TRBJ1-2; 7 bases agree with TRBD1. In germline, CDR1 is LGHNA, CDR2 YNFKEQ. The junction had 4 bases not matched to a gene; V was cut back by 0 bases and J by 0 bases. This CDR3 region has 16 residues. This CDR3 is CASSQDRTGPNYGYTF. DNA for the CDR3: TGTGCCAGCAGCCAAGATCGGACAGGCCCTAACTATGGCTACACCTTC.

J is TRBJ2-1 and V is TRBV5-1; a weak D match, TRBD1 (8 bases). CDR1 is SGHRS, CDR2 YFSETQ, per germline. Deletions cut 5 bases from V and 5 bases from J, with 17 bases between. The CDR3 consists of 15 residues. The CDR3 is CASSGGAGGHNEQFF. CDR3 bases: TGCGCCAGCAGTGGGGGGGCAGGGGGCCACAATGAGCAGTTCTTC.

The count of this clone is one. The chain uses TRBV15 and TRBJ2-1; 7 bases agree with TRBD1. V shed 2 bases, J shed 7 bases, and the junction held 11 bases outside the gene matches. Germline CDR1 and CDR2: LNHNV and YYDKDF (reference sequence). The CDR3 totals 16 residues. The chain's CDR3 is CATSRSWDRGLNEQFF. CDR3 sequence (DNA): TGTGCCACCAGCAGATCCTGGGATAGGGGGCTAAATGAGCAGTTCTTC.

The CDR3 sequence: CASSAQTGQETQYF. The CDR3 DNA reads as TGTGCCAGCAGCGCCCAGACAGGGCAAGAGACCCAGTACTTC. The genes are TRBV7-9 and TRBJ2-5; 7 bases map to TRBD1. The CDR3 is 14 amino acids. V was clipped by 5 bases and J by 2 bases; unmatched bases: 5. In germline, CDR1 is SEHNR, CDR2 FQNEAQ (reference sequence).